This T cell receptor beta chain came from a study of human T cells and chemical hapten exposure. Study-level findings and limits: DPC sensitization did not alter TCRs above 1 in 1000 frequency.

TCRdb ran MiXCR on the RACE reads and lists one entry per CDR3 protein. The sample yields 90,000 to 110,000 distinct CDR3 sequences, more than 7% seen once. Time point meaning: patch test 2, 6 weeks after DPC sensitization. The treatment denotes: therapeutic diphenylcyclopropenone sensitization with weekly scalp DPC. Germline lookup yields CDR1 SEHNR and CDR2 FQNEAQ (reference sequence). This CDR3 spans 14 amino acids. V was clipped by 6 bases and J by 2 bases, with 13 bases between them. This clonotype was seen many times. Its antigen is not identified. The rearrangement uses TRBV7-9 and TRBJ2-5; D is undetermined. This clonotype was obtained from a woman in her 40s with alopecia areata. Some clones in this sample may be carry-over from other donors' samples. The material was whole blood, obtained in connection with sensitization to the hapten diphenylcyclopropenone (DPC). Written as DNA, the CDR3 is TGTGCCAGCAGAAGAACGGGCCCTCAAGAGACCCAGTACTTC. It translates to CASRRTGPQETQYF. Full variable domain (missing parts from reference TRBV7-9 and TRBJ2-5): DTGVSQNPRHKITKRGQNVTFRCDPISEHNRLYWYRQTLGQGPEFLTYFQNEAQLEKSRLLSDRFSAERPKGSFSTLEIQRTEQGDSAMYLCASRRTGPQETQYFGPGTRLLVL.